This T cell receptor beta chain was found in a study of OX40 agonist ivuxolimab in advanced cancers. Background for the entire study: Ivuxolimab was an agonistic, fully human IgG2 monoclonal antibody directed against OX40 (CD134), a costimulatory receptor. In the dose-escalation cohort, 70% to 85% of patients were male, and the mean age was roughly 56 years with a range of roughly 23 to 79. Intravenous ivuxolimab was administered to patients every 2 weeks at six dose levels: 0.01, 0.1, 0.3, 1.5, 3 and 10 mg/kg. Prior anti-PD-1, anti-PD-L1 or anti-CTLA-4 therapy was permitted, and approximately 41% of dose-escalation patients had received checkpoint inhibitors. Peripheral TCRbeta sequencing aimed to test whether ivuxolimab altered TCR sequence diversity and caused clonal T-cell expansion. The paper covers the monotherapy dose-escalation part of the phase I ivuxolimab trial, which included N of about 50 patients. Of the roughly 52 dose-escalation patients, hepatocellular carcinoma was present in about 20, melanoma in roughly 15, renal cell carcinoma in 9 and head and neck cancer in 9. Partial responses occurred in three dose-escalation patients, of whom one had hepatocellular carcinoma and two had cutaneous melanoma.

The trial excluded patients who had a history of autoimmune disease or who were on systemic immunosuppression. Peripheral blood for TCR sequencing was collected from all dose cohorts at baseline, on cycle 4 day 1, and on cycle 7 day 1. Samples came from an open-label, multicenter, first-in-human phase I dose-escalation trial of ivuxolimab. The trial enrolled adults with locally advanced or metastatic head and neck squamous cell, hepatocellular, melanoma or renal cell carcinoma. Before TCR sequencing, CD4+ T cells and CD8+ T cells from peripheral blood were sorted into separate populations. Points the paper makes about the study in general: After ivuxolimab, CD8+ T cells had more expanded clones than CD4+ T cells on average. Low levels of normalized T-cell clonal expansion were also seen in some patients who did not respond. At doses from 0.1 to 3.0 mg/kg, clonal expansion was seen in both CD4+ and CD8+ blood T cells between baseline and week 6. In the 0.1-3.0 mg/kg groups, partial responders had among the lowest normalized peripheral clonal expansion, particularly in CD8+ T cells. The antigen specificity of the clonally expanded peripheral T cells was not determined.

There are 15 amino acids in the CDR3, from cysteine to phenylalanine inclusive. The entry retains the CDR3 DNA only, 45 bases that are in frame from base 1. From the germline V gene, CDR1 is MDHEN and CDR2 is SYDVKM. For sequencing of the TCRbeta CDR3 region, genomic DNA was extracted from the sorted cells. The immunoSEQ Assay was used for sequencing of TCRbeta CDR3 regions. In TCRdb, the immuneACCESS table is reduced to in-frame sequences with V and J assigned. These tables do not hold every clone; where another copy was compared, an unresolved V gene accounts for under half, and the others remain unexplained. The sample table contains about 34,000 clones; only one count was recorded for about 93% of them. The top ten clones comprise around 3.8% of the sample. A remark on this clone: Its antigen remains unidentified. An end of the junction does not agree with germline; a read error may underlie this.

The specimen comprised CD4+ or CD8+ T cells sorted from blood, sampled in a trial of the OX40 agonist ivuxolimab. The clonotype comes from an adult with an advanced solid tumor such as melanoma, head and neck, liver or kidney cancer. The chain uses TRBV28 and TRBJ2-7; the D call is tentative, TRBD1 or TRBD2, as each matches 7 bases. In nucleotide form, the sequence is TGTGCCAGCGGTTTACCGACAGGGAGGGACTACGAGCAGTACTTC. It translates to CASGLPTGRDYEQYF.